This T cell receptor beta chain was obtained from a study of blood T cell repertoires in COVID-19. Profiled with immunoSEQ multiplex PCR; TCRdb holds only in-frame clones, not every one. Of fewer than 350,000 clones in the sample, approximately 91% were seen once. The length of the CDR3 is 14 residues. Losses at the gene ends were 4 bases for V and 4 bases for J; bases not matched to a gene: 3. Per germline, CDR1 LNHDA and CDR2 SQIVND (reference sequence). Source material: peripheral blood. The clonotype was recovered from a man younger than 30 with active or convalescent COVID-19. The genes are TRBV19 and TRBJ2-2; TRBD1 matches at 7 bases. The CDR3 loop is CASSKGQATGELFF. For the CDR3, the DNA is TGTGCCAGTAGTAAAGGACAGGCCACCGGGGAGCTGTTTTTT.